The 10 T cell receptor beta chains reported below all come from one sample, sequenced in a study of shared clonotypes between healthy human individuals (dated by TCRdb to about 2020). CD8 naive samples consisted of CD45RO-negative cells that were positively selected for CCR7, yielding a CD45RA+CCR7+ population without TemRA cells. Library construction relied on the immunoSEQ multiplex PCR assay. TCRdb's version of the immuneACCESS table is confined to in-frame rearrangements and falls short of the full clone set. An unresolved V gene accounts for under half of the shortfall where checked; the remainder is of unknown origin. The sample has about 2.1 million clones on record, 90% to 95% of them singletons. In total, the top ten clones hold about 1.7% of the sample. The sequenced material came from naive CD8+ T cells from PBMCs. Explained via the paper, the cell subset or site label denotes: CD45RA+CCR7+. Receptor source: a man between 18 and 29 years old in good health. Some clones in this sample may be carry-over from other donors' samples.

The gene calls are TRBV4-3 and TRBJ1-2, with no clear D. V was shortened by 1 base and J by 8 bases, with 20 bases between the two germline ends. CDR1 is LGHNA and CDR2 is YSLEER in the germline V gene. The CDR3 sequence is 16 residues long. CDR3 amino acids: CASSQGLQTKTRGYTF. As DNA, the CDR3 is TGCGCCAGCAGCCAAGGTTTGCAAACCAAAACACGGGGCTACACCTTC.

The rearrangement links TRBV27 to TRBJ2-7; 9 bases fit TRBD1. The CDR3 has 15 residues. Looked up from germline, CDR1 is MNHEY and CDR2 is SMNVEV (reference sequence). Trimming removed 10 bases from V and 2 bases from J; junction bases left unmatched: 12. CDR3 DNA: TGTGCCATCAGGGACAGGGAAGTAAGTCCCTACGAGCAGTACTTC. As protein: CAIRDREVSPYEQYF.

The chain couples TRBV28 to TRBJ1-5; no reliable D call. Germline CDR1 MDHEN, CDR2 SYDVKM. The CDR3 has 16 residues. The V end was cut by 6 bases, the J end by 4 bases, with 19 bases between. The CDR3, as DNA: TGTGCCAGCAGCTGGGCGGGCGGGCAGCCAAATCAGCCCCAGCATTTT. Encoded protein: CASSWAGGQPNQPQHF.

The V and J genes are TRBV6-5 and TRBJ2-7; D is unresolved. The V gene lost 0 bases and the J gene lost 0 bases, with 12 bases spanning the gap. The CDR3 loop spans 16 amino acids. Per the germline V gene, CDR1 is MNHEY and CDR2 is SVGAGI. The CDR3 is CASSYSALSPSYEQYF. Here the CDR3 DNA reads TGTGCCAGCAGTTACTCGGCCCTTTCGCCCTCCTACGAGCAGTACTTC.

The genes are TRBV4-1 and TRBJ2-1, with D tentatively TRBD2 (6 bases). The CDR3 consists of 15 residues. Deletions cut 4 bases from V and 4 bases from J, with 14 bases between. The germline CDR1 and CDR2 sequences are MGHRA and YSYEKL. The CDR3, as DNA: TGCGCCAGCAGCCCCTTGGGGACTCTTTACAATGAGCAGTTCTTC. It is translated as CASSPLGTLYNEQFF.

The chain has TRBV15 and TRBJ2-7; TRBD1 agrees at 9 bases. The CDR3 spans 15 residues. V trimming: 8 bases; J trimming: 5 bases; junction bases outside the gene matches: 13. In germline, CDR1 is LNHNV, CDR2 YYDKDF (reference sequence). CDR3 amino acids: CATETGGSSIHEQYF. The DNA of the CDR3 is TGTGCCACCGAAACAGGGGGCTCGAGTATACACGAGCAGTACTTC.

This rearrangement joins TRBV5-8 to TRBJ1-1, with a weak D call TRBD1 (5 bases). The CDR3 is 15 amino acids. From germline, CDR1 is SGHTS and CDR2 YDEGEE. V shed 2 bases and J shed 6 bases, with 17 bases lying between them. The CDR3 coding sequence is TGTGCCAGCAGCTTATCGGTGGCGAGGGGCCCTGAAGCTTTCTTT. As protein: CASSLSVARGPEAFF.

This chain links TRBV13 with TRBJ2-7, with 12 nucleotides matching TRBD2. The junction had 11 bases not matched to a gene; V was cut back by 5 bases and J by 0 bases. CDR3 size: 18 residues. Germline V gene lookup returns CDR1 PRHDT and CDR2 FYEKMQ (reference sequence). The CDR3: CASSDGTSGPRSSYEQYF. The CDR3 DNA follows: TGTGCCAGCAGCGACGGGACTAGCGGGCCCCGGAGCTCCTACGAGCAGTACTTC.

The genes are TRBV27 and TRBJ2-7; TRBD1 might be the D (6 bases). CDR3 length: 16 amino acids. V dropped 4 bases and J dropped 0 bases, with 16 bases sitting between them. Germline V CDR1 and CDR2: MNHEY, SMNVEV (reference sequence). DNA of the CDR3: TGTGCCAGCAGTTCGCAGCAGGGGTCCTCCTCCTACGAGCAGTACTTC. It codes for CASSSQQGSSSYEQYF.

Remarks on this clone: Different DNA sequences within this sample yield the same CDR3. This chain uses TRBV27 with TRBJ1-1; 7 bases line up with TRBD1. The CDR3 loop spans 14 amino acids. CDR1 is MNHEY and CDR2 is SMNVEV in the germline V gene (reference sequence). Trimming removed 3 bases from V and 4 bases from J; junction bases left unmatched: 5. In nucleotides, the CDR3 is TGTGCCAGCAGTTTGTCAGGGGGGGGCACTGAAGCTTTCTTT. This gives the protein CASSLSGGGTEAFF.